The clone carrying this T cell receptor (beta chain) was counted at least ten times. As yet, its antigen is unknown. The source of the sample is a study of response to subunit inactivated influenza vaccine. Overall study results and limits: That few new T cells are recruited by each seasonal influenza vaccination was the authors' suggestion.

TCRdb used MiXCR to reprocess the RT-PCR reads, holding one entry per CDR3 protein. The sample has over 300,000 distinct CDR3 sequences; roughly a fifth are singletons. The source material was PBMCs from blood, sampled less than 22 months after vaccination. This clonotype originated in a man aged 45 to 75 who received an inactivated influenza vaccine.

The CDR3 DNA follows: TGCAGTGCTAGAAGGGACATGTACCAAGAGACCCAGTACTTC. Translation: CSARRDMYQETQYF. The gene calls are TRBV20-1 and TRBJ2-5, with D possibly being TRBD1 (6 bases). Germline values: CDR1 DFQATT, CDR2 SNEGSKA (reference sequence). The CDR3 is made up of 14 amino acids. V was cut by 2 bases and J by 0 bases, with 10 bases left in between.